This T cell receptor (beta chain) was found in a study of T-cell reconstitution after alpha-beta-depleted transplantation in children. CDR1 and CDR2 from the germline V gene are SQVTM and ANQGSEA. V shed 4 bases and J shed 0 bases, with 9 bases lying between them. CDR3 size: 14 residues. In its sample, this clonotype was seen many times. Construction of the TCRbeta library involved unique molecular identifiers. TCRdb called the PCR reads again in MiXCR, with one record for every CDR3 protein. The table has 190,000 or so distinct CDR3 sequences, roughly 7.5% seen once; the top ten hold 3%. The input for sequencing was PBMCs from the stem cell graft donor, taken from the stem cell graft. The chain has TRBV29-1 and TRBJ2-2; tentative D call: TRBD1 (6 bases). This clonotype originated in a human donor who donated a stem cell graft to a child with Wiskott-Aldrich syndrome. The CDR3 DNA is TGCAGCGTTGCCGGGACAACGAACACCGGGGAGCTGTTTTTT. This codes for CSVAGTTNTGELFF.